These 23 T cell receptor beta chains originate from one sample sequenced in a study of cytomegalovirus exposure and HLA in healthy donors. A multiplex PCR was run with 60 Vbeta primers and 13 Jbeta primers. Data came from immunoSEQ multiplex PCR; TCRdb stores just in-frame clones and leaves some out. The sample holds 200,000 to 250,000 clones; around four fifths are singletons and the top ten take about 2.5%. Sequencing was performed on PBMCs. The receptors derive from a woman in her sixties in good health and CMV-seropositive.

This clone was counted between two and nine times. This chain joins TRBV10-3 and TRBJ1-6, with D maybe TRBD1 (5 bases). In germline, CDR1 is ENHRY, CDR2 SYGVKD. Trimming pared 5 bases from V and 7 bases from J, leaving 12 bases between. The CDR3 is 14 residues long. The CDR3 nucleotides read TGTGCCATCAGTTTAGGGGTAGGAAATTCACCCCTCCACTTT. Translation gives CAISLGVGNSPLHF.

The DNA of the CDR3 is TGTGCCAGCAGCTTCCGTAGGGAGCTGTTTTTT. Amino acid sequence: CASSFRRELFF. This chain uses TRBV7-6 with TRBJ2-2; D remains ambiguous. Germline V lookup: CDR1 SGHVS, CDR2 FNYEAQ. The CDR3 consists of 11 residues. The ends were cut back, 3 bases at V and 9 bases at J, with 5 bases in the middle. Using reference TRBV7-6 and TRBJ2-2 for the parts outside the CDR3, the full variable domain is GAGVSQSPRYKVTKRGQDVALRCDPISGHVSLYWYRQALGQGPEFLTYFNYEAQQDKSGLPNDRFSAERPEGSISTLTIQRTEQRDSAMYRCASSFRRELFFGEGSRLTVL.

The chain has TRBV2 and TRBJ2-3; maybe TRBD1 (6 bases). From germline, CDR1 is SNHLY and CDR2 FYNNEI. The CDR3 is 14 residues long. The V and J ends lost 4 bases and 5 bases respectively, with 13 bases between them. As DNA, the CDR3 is TGTGCCAGCAGTGGGCAGGGGTATGTAGATACGCAGTATTTT. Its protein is CASSGQGYVDTQYF.

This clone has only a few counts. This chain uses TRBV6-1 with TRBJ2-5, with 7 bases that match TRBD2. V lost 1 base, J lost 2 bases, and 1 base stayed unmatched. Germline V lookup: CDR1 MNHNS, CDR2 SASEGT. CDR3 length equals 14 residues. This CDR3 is CASSEVGGQETQYF. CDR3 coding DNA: TGTGCCAGCAGTGAAGTCGGGGGGCAAGAGACCCAGTACTTC.

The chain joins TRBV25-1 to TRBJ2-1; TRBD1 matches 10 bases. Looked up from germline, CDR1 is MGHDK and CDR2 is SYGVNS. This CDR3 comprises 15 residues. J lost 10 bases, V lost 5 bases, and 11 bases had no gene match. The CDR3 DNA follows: TGTGCCAGCAGTAGGGCCGGGACAGGGGCAGACGAGCAGTTCTTC. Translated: CASSRAGTGADEQFF.

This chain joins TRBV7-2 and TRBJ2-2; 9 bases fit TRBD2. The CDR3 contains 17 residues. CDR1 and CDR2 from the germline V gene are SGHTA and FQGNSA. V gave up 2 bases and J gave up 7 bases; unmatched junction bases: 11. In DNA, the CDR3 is TGTGCCAGCAGCTTAATATCTTTGGTAGCGGGAGACGGGGAGCTGTTTTTT. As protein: CASSLISLVAGDGELFF.

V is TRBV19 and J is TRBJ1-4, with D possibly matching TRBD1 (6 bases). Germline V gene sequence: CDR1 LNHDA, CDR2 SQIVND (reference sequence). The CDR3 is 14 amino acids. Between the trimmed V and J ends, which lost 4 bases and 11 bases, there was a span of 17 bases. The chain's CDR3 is CASSTTQGLLKLFF. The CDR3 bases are TGTGCCAGTAGTACAACCCAGGGGTTACTTAAACTGTTTTTT. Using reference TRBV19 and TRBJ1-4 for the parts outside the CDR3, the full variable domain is DGGITQSPKYLFRKEGQNVTLSCEQNLNHDAMYWYRQDPGQGLRLIYYSQIVNDFQKGDIAEGYSVSREKKESFPLTVTSAQKNPTAFYLCASSTTQGLLKLFFGSGTQLSVL.

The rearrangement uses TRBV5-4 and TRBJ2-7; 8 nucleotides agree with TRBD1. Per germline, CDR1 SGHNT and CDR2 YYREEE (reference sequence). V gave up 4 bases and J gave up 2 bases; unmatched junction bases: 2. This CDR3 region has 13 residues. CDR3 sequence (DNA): TGTGCCAGCAGCCCGGACAGGGCCTACGAGCAGTACTTC. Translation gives CASSPDRAYEQYF.

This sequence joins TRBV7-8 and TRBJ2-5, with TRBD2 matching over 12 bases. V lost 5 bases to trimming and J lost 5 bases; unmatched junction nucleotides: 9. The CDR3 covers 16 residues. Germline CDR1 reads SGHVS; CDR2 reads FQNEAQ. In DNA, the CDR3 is TGTGCCAGCAGCCTTGATTCCGGGACTAGCGGGGAGACCCAGTACTTC. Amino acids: CASSLDSGTSGETQYF.

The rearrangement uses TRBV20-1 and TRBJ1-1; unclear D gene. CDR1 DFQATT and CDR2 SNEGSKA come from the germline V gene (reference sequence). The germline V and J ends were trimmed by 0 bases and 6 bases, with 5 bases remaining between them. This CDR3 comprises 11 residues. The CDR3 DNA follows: TGCAGTGCTAGAGATTCTGCTGAAGCTTTCTTT. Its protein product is CSARDSAEAFF.

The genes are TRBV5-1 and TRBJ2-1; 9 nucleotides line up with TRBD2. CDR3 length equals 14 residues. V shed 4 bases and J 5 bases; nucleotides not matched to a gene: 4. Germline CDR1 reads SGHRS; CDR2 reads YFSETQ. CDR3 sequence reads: CASSVSGGHNEQFF. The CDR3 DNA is TGCGCCAGCAGCGTTAGCGGGGGCCACAATGAGCAGTTCTTC.

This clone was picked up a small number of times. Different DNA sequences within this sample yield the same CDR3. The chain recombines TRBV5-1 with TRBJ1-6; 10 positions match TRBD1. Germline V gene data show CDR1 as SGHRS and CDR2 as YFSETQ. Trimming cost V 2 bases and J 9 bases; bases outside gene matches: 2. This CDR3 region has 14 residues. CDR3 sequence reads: CASSLGQGGSPLHF. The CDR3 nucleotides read TGCGCCAGCAGCTTAGGACAGGGGGGTTCACCCCTCCACTTT.

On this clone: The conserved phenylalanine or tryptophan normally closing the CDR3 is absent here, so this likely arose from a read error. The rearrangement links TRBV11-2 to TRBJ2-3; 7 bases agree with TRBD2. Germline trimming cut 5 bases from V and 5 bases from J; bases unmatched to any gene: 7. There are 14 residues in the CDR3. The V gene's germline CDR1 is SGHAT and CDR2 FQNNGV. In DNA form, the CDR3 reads TGTGCCAGCAGCCGAGCAAGCGGGAAAGATACGCAGTATTTA. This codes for CASSRASGKDTQYL.

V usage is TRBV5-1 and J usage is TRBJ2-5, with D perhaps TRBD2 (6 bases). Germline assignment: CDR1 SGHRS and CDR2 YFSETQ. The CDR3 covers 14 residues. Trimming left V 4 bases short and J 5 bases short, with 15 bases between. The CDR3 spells CASSRDGGAETQYF. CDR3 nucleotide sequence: TGCGCCAGCAGCCGGGACGGGGGAGCGGAGACCCAGTACTTC.

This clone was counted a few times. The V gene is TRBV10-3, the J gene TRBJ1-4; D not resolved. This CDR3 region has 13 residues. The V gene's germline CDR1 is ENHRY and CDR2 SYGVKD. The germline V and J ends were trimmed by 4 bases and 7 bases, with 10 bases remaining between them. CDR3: CAISGGEGEKLFF. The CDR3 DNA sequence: TGTGCCATCAGTGGCGGGGAGGGTGAAAAACTGTTTTTT.

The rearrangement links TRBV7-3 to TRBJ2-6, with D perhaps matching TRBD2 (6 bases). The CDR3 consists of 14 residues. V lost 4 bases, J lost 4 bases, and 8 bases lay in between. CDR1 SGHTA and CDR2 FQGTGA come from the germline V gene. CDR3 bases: TGTGCCAGCAGCTCGGGGGAAGGGGCCAACGTCCTGACTTTC. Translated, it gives CASSSGEGANVLTF. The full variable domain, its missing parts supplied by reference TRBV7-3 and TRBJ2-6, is GAGVSQTPSNKVTEKGKYVELRCDPISGHTALYWYRQSLGQGPEFLIYFQGTGAADDSGLPNDRFFAVRPEGSVSTLKIQRTERGDSAVYLCASSSGEGANVLTFGAGSRLTVL.

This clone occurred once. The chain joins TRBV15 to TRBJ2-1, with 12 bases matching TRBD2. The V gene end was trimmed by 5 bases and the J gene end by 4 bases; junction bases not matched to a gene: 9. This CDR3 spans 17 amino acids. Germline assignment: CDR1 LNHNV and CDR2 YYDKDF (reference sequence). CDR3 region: CATSGPSGGASYNEQFF. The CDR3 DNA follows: TGTGCCACCAGCGGCCCTAGCGGGGGGGCCAGTTACAATGAGCAGTTCTTC. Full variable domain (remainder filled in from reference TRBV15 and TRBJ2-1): DAMVIQNPRYQVTQFGKPVTLSCSQTLNHNVMYWYQQKSSQAPKLLFHYYDKDFNNEADTPDNFQSRRPNTSFCFLDIRSPGLGDTAMYLCATSGPSGGASYNEQFFGPGTRLTVL.

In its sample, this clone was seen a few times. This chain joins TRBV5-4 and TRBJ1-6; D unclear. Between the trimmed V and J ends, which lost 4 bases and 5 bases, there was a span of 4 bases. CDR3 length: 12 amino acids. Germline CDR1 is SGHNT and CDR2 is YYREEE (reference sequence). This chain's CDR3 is CASSTNNSPLHF. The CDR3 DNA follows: TGTGCCAGCAGCACAAATAATTCACCCCTCCACTTT.

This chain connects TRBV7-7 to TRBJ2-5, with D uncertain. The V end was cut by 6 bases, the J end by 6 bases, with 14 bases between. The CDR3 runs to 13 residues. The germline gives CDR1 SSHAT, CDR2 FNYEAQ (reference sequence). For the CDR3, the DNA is TGTGCCAGCAGTCCTACCCAGAGGCAGACCCAGTACTTC. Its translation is CASSPTQRQTQYF. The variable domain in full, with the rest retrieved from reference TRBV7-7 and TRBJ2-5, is GAGVSQSPRYKVTKRGQDVTLRCDPISSHATLYWYQQALGQGPEFLTYFNYEAQPDKSGLPSDRFSAERPEGSISTLTIQRTEQRDSAMYRCASSPTQRQTQYFGPGTRLLVL.

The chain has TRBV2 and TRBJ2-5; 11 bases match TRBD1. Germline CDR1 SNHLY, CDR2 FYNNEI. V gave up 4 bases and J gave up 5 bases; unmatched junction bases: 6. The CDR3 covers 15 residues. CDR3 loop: CASSADRGRGETQYF. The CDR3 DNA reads TGTGCCAGCAGTGCGGACAGGGGGCGCGGGGAGACCCAGTACTTC. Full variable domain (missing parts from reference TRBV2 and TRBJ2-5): EPEVTQTPSHQVTQMGQEVILRCVPISNHLYFYWYRQILGQKVEFLVSFYNNEISEKSEIFDDQFSVERPDGSNFTLKIRSTKLEDSAMYFCASSADRGRGETQYFGPGTRLLVL.

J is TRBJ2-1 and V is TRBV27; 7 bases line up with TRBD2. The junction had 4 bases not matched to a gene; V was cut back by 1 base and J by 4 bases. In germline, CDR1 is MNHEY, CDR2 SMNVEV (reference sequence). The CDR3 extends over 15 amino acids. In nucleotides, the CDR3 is TGTGCCAGCAGTTTATGGCTAGCGGAGTACAATGAGCAGTTCTTC. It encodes CASSLWLAEYNEQFF.

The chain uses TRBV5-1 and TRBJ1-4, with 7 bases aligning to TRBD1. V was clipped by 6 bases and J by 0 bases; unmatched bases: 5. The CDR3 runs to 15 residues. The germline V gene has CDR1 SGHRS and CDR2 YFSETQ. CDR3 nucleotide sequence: TGCGCCAGCACCGACAGGGACGCAACTAATGAAAAACTGTTTTTT. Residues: CASTDRDATNEKLFF. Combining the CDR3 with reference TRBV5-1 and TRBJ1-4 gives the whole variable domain KAGVTQTPRYLIKTRGQQVTLSCSPISGHRSVSWYQQTPGQGLQFLFEYFSETQRNKGNFPGRFSGRQFSNSRSEMNVSTLELGDSALYLCASTDRDATNEKLFFGSGTQLSVL.

Here the CDR3 reads CASTGGDYGYTF. For the CDR3, the DNA is TGTGCCAGCACGGGAGGCGACTATGGCTACACCTTC. This chain links TRBV6-6 with TRBJ1-2; D uncertain. The CDR3 is made up of 12 amino acids. Germline-derived CDR1 and CDR2 are MNHNY and SVGAGI (reference sequence). Trimming took off 7 bases at V and 3 bases at J, with 9 bases between the two ends.